This T cell receptor (beta chain) was sequenced during a study of sequential checkpoint blockade in melanoma. Study context: First-line arms were nivolumab then ipilimumab, or the reverse, randomized 1:1. Maintenance nivolumab came after either treatment sequence.

The treatment was: randomized to nivolumab then ipilimumab (arm A) or the reverse (arm B). DNA-damaging chemotherapy had not been given to any patient beforehand. From thawed PBMCs, live CD3+CD8+ cells negative for CD19 and CD56 were sorted. V was shortened by 4 bases and J by 4 bases, with 20 bases between the two germline ends. Germline V gene lookup returns CDR1 SGHDT and CDR2 YYEEEE. This CDR3 has 16 residues. Some clones are missing from TCRdb's copy, which holds only in-frame ones; the method was immunoSEQ multiplex PCR. In the table there are some 13,000 clones, about 73% of which are singletons.

The source of this sequence is a human donor with melanoma. V and J are TRBV5-6 and TRBJ1-1; D is perhaps TRBD1 (5 bases). The sample in question was CD8+ T cells sorted from blood (inferred from file names), obtained from a patient given nivolumab and ipilimumab in sequence. The CDR3 coding sequence is TGTGCCAGCAGCACCGGCGAGGCAGGGTTGTTCACTGAAGCTTTCTTT. This encodes CASSTGEAGLFTEAFF. Full variable domain (outside the CDR3, taken from reference TRBV5-6 and TRBJ1-1): DAGVTQSPTHLIKTRGQQVTLRCSPKSGHDTVSWYQQALGQGPQFIFQYYEEEERQRGNFPDRFSGHQFPNYSSELNVNALLLGDSALYLCASSTGEAGLFTEAFFGQGTRLTVV.